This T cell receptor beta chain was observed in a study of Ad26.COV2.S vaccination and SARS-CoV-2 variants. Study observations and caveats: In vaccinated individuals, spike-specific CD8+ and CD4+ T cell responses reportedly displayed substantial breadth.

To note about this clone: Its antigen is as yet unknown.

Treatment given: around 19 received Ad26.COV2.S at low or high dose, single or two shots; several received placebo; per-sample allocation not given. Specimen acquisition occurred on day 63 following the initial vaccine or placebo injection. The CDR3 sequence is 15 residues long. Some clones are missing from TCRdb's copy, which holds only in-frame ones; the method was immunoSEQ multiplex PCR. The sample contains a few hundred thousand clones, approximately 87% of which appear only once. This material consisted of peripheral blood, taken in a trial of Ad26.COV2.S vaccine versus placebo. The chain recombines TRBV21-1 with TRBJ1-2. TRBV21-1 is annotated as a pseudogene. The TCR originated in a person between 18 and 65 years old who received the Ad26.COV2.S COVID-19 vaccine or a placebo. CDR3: CASSKVGGPNYGYTF. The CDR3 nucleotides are TGTGCCAGCAGCAAAGTGGGGGGACCGAACTATGGCTACACCTTC.